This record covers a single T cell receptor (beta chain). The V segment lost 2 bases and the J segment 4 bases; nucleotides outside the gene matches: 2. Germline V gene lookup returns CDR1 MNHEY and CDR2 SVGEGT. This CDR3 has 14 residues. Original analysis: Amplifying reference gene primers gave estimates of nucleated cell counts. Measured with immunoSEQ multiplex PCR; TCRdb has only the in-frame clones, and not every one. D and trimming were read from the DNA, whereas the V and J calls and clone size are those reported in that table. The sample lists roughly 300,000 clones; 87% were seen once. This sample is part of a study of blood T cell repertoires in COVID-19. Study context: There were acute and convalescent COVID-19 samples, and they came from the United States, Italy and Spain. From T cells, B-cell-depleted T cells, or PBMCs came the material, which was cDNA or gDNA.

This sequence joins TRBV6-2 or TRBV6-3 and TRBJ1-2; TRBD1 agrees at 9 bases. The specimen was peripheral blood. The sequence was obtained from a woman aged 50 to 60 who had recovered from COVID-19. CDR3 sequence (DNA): TGTGCCAGCAGTTACGGGACAGGGATCTATGGCTACACCTTC. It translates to CASSYGTGIYGYTF.